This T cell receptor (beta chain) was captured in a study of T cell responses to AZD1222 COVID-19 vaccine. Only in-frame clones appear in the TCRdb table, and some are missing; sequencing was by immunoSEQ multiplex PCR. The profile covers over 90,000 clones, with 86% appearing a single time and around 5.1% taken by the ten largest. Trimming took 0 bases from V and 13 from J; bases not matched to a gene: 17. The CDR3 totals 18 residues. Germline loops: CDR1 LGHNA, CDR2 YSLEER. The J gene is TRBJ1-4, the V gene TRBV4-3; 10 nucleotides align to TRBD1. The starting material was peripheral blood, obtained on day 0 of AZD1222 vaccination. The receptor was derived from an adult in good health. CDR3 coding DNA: TGCGCCAGCAGCCAAGAACTCCCTCGACAGGGGGCAAGGGAAGGACTGTTTTTT. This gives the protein CASSQELPRQGAREGLFF.